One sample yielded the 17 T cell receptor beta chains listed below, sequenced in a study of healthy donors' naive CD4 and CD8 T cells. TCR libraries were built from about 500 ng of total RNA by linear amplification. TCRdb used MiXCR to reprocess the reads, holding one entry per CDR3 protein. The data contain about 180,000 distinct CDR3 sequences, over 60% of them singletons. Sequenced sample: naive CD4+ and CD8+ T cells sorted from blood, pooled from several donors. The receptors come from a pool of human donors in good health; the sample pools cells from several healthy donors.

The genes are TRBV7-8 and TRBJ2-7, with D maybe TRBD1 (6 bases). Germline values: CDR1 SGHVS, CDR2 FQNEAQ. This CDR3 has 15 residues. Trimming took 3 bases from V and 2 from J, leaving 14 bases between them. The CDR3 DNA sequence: TGTGCCAGCAGCTTTAGTCGGGACAAGACCTACGAGCAGTACTTC. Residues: CASSFSRDKTYEQYF.

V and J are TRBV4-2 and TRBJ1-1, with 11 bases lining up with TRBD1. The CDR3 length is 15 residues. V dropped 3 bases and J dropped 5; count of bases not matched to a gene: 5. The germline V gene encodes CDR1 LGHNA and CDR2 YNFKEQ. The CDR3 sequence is CASSQGGTGGTEAFF. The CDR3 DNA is TGTGCCAGCAGCCAGGGTGGGACAGGGGGAACTGAAGCTTTCTTT.

The CDR3 nucleotides read TGTGCCACCAGCAGTGATTCGCCCCAGGGGGAATTAACCGGGGAGCTGTTTTTT. It is translated as CATSSDSPQGELTGELFF. V usage is TRBV15 and J usage is TRBJ2-2; TRBD1 aligns across 7 bases. J gave up 5 bases and V 3 bases, and 15 bases lay outside the gene matches. This CDR3 region has 18 residues. Germline assignment: CDR1 LNHNV and CDR2 YYDKDF (reference sequence). The full variable domain, its missing parts supplied by reference TRBV15 and TRBJ2-2, is DAMVIQNPRYQVTQFGKPVTLSCSQTLNHNVMYWYQQKSSQAPKLLFHYYDKDFNNEADTPDNFQSRRPNTSFCFLDIRSPGLGDTAMYLCATSSDSPQGELTGELFFGEGSRLTVL.

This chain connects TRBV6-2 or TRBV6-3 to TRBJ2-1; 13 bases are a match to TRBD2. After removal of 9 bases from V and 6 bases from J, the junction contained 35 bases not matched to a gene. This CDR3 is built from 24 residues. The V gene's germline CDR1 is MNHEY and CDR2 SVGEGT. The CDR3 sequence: CASKTHTLRTSGREKGYDRNEQFF. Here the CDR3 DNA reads TGTGCCAGTAAGACCCATACCCTAAGGACTAGCGGGAGAGAGAAGGGGTATGATCGCAATGAGCAGTTCTTC.

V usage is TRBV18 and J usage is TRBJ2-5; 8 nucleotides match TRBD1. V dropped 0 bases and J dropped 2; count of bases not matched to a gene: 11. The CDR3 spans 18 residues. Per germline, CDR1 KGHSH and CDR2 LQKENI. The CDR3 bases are TGTGCCAGCTCACCACCGGGAAGGACAGGGTGGGCTCAAGAGACCCAGTACTTC. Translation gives CASSPPGRTGWAQETQYF. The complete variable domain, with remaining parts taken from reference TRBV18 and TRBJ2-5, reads NAGVMQNPRHLVRRRGQEARLRCSPMKGHSHVYWYRQLPEEGLKFMVYLQKENIIDESGMPKERFSAEFPKEGPSILRIQQVVRGDSAAYFCASSPPGRTGWAQETQYFGPGTRLLVL.

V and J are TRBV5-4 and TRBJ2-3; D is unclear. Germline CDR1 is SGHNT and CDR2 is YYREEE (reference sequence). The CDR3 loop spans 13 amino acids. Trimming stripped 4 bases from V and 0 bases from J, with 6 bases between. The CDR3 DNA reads TGTGCCAGCAGCCAATTAAGCACAGATACGCAGTATTTT. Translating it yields CASSQLSTDTQYF. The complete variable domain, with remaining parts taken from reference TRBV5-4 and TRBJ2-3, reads ETGVTQSPTHLIKTRGQQVTLRCSSQSGHNTVSWYQQALGQGPQFIFQYYREEENGRGNFPPRFSGLQFPNYSSELNVNALELDDSALYLCASSQLSTDTQYFGPGTRLTVL.

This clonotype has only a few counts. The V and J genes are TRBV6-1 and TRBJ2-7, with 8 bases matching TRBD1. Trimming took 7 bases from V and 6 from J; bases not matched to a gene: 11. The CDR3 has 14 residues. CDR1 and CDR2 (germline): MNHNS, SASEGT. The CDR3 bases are TGTGCCAGCACCCACCGGGACAGGACCGCCGAGCAGTACTTC. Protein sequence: CASTHRDRTAEQYF.

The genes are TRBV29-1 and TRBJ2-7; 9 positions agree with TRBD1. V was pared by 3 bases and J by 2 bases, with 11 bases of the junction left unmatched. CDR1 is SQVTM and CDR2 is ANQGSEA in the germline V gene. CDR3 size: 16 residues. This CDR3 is CSVEGRTGTGTYEQYF. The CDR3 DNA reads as TGCAGCGTTGAGGGACGGACCGGGACAGGGACCTACGAGCAGTACTTC.

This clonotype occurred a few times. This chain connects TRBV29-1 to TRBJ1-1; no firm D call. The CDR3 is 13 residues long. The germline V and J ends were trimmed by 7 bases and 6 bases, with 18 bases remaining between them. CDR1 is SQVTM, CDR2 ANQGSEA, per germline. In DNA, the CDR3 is TGCAGCGCAGTTGGCCTAGGCAGCGCTGAAGCTTTCTTT. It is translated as CSAVGLGSAEAFF.

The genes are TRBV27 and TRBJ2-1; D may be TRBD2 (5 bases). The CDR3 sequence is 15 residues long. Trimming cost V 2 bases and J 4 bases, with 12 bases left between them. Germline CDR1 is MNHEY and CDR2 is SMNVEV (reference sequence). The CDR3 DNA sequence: TGTGCCAGCAGTTTAGGACCTCCGGGATACAATGAGCAGTTCTTC. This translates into CASSLGPPGYNEQFF.

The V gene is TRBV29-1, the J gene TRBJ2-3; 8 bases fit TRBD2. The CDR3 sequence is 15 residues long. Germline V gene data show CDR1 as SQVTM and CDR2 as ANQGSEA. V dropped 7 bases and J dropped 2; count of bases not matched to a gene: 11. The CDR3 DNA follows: TGCAGCGCCATGGGCCCTAGCGGGCCCACAGATACGCAGTATTTT. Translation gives CSAMGPSGPTDTQYF.

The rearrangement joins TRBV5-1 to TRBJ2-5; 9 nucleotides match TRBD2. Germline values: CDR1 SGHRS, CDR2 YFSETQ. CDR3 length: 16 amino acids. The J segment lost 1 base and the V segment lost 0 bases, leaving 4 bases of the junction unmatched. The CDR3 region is CASSLALAGVQETQYF. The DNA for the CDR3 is TGCGCCAGCAGCTTGGCCTTAGCGGGGGTCCAAGAGACCCAGTACTTC.

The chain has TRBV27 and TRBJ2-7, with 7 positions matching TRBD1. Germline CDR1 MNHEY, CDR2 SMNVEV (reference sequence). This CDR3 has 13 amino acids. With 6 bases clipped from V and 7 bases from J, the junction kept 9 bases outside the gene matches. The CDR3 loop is CASSTTGPGEQYF. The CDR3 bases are TGTGCCAGCAGCACGACAGGGCCTGGTGAGCAGTACTTC.

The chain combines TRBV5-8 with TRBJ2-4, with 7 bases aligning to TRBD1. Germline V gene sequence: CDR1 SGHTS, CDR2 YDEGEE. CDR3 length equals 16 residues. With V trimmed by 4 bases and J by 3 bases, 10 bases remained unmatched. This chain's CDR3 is CASSHRDSLVKNIQYF. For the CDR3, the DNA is TGTGCCAGCAGCCACCGGGACAGCCTGGTCAAAAACATTCAGTACTTC. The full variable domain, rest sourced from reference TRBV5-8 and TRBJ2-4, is EAGVTQSPTHLIKTRGQQATLRCSPISGHTSVYWYQQALGLGLQFLLWYDEGEERNRGNFPPRFSGRQFPNYSSELNVNALELEDSALYLCASSHRDSLVKNIQYFGAGTRLSVL.

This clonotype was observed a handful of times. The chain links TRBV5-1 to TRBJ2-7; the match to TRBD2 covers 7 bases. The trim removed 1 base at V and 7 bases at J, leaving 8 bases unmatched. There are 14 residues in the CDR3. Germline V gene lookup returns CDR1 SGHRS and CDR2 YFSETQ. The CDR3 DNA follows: TGCGCCAGCAGCTTGTACGGCGGGAGTTCGGAGCAGTACTTC. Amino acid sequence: CASSLYGGSSEQYF.

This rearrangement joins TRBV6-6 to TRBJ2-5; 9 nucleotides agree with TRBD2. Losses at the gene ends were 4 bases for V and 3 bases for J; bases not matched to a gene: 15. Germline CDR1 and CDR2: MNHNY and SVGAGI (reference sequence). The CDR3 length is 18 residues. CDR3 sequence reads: CASSSSSGSRSGKETQYF. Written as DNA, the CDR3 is TGTGCCAGCAGTTCCAGTAGCGGGAGTCGGTCTGGTAAAGAGACCCAGTACTTC.

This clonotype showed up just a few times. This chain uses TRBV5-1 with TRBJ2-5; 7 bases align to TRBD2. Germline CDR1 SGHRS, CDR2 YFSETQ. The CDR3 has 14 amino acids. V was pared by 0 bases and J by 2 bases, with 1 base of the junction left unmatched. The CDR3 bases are TGCGCCAGCAGCTTGGCCGGGGGGCAAGAGACCCAGTACTTC. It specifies CASSLAGGQETQYF.